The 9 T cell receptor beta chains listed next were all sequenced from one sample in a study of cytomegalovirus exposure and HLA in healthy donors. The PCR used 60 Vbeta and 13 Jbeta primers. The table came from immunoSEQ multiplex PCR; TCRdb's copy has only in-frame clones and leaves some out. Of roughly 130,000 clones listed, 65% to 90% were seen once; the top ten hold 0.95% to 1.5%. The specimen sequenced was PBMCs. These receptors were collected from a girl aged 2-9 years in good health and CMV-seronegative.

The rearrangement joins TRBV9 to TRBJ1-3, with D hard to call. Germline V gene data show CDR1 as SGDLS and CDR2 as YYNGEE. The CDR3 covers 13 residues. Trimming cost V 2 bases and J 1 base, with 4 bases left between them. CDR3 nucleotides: TGTGCCAGCAGCGTCGGGTCTGGAAACACCATATATTTT. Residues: CASSVGSGNTIYF.

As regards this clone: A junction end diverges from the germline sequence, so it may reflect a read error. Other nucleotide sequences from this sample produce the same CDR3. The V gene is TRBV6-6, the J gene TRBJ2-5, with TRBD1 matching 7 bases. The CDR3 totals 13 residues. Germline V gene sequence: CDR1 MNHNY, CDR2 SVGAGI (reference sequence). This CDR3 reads CASNQQGRETQYF. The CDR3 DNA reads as TGTGCCAGCAATCAACAGGGGAGAGAGACTCAGTACTTC.

The CDR3 DNA reads TGTGCCAGCTTTACAGCTCTCCACTATGGCTACACCTTC. As protein: CASFTALHYGYTF. The chain has TRBV6-5 and TRBJ1-2, with D uncertain. Trimming stripped 8 bases from V and 3 bases from J, with 13 bases between. The CDR3 totals 13 residues. The V gene's germline CDR1 is MNHEY and CDR2 SVGAGI.

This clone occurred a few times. The CDR3 loop reads CASSVARGPGANVLTF. The CDR3 DNA reads TGTGCCAGCAGCGTAGCAAGGGGGCCTGGGGCCAACGTCCTGACTTTC. The V gene is TRBV9, the J gene TRBJ2-6, with 7 nucleotides matching TRBD1. The junction had 2 bases not matched to a gene; V was cut back by 0 bases and J by 2 bases. The germline gives CDR1 SGDLS, CDR2 YYNGEE. This CDR3 has 16 amino acids.

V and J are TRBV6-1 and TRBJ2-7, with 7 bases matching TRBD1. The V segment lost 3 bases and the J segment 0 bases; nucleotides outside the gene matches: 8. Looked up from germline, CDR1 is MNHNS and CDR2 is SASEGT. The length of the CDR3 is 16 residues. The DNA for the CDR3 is TGTGCCAGCAGTGATAGGGACAGACCCCACTCCTACGAGCAGTACTTC. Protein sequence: CASSDRDRPHSYEQYF.

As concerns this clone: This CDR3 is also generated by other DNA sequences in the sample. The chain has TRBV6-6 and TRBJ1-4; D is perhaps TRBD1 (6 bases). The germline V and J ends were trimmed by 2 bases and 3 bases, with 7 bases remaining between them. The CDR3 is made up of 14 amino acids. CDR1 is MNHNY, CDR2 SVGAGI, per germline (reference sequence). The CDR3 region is CASSYGQSNEKLFF. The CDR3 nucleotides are TGTGCCAGCAGTTACGGACAGTCTAATGAAAAACTGTTTTTT.

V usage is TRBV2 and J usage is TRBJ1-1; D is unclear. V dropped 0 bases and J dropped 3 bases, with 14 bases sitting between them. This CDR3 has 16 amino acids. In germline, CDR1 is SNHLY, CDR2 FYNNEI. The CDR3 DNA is TGTGCCAGCAGTGAAGCGCTTTTGAGGGTGGACACTGAAGCTTTCTTT. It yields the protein CASSEALLRVDTEAFF.

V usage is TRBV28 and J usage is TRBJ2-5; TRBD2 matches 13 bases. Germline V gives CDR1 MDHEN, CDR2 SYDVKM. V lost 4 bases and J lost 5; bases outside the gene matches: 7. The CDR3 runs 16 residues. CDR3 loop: CASSSRLAGGGETQYF. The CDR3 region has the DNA TGTGCCAGCAGTTCCCGACTAGCGGGAGGTGGGGAGACCCAGTACTTC.

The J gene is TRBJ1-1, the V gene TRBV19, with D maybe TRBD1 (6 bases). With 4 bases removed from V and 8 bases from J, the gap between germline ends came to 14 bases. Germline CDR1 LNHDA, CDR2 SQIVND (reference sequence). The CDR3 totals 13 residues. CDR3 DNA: TGTGCCAGTAGTAGATACAGGGTTGACGAAGCTTTCTTT. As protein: CASSRYRVDEAFF.